The 13 T cell receptor beta chains below come from one sample, sequenced in a study of blood T cell repertoires in COVID-19. TCRdb keeps only in-frame clones here, not all; method: immunoSEQ multiplex PCR. The sample lists about 280,000 clones, 90% occurring once. Source material: PBMCs or T cells enriched from blood (not recorded which). Receptor source: a woman aged 18-29 years with acute COVID-19.

V usage is TRBV7-8 and J usage is TRBJ2-2; 10 nucleotides agree with TRBD1. V was clipped by 1 base and J by 4 bases; unmatched bases: 6. The CDR3 contains 17 residues. The germline CDR1 and CDR2 sequences are SGHVS and FQNEAQ. Here the CDR3 reads CASSLGQGAAGTGELFF. CDR3 in DNA: TGTGCCAGCAGCTTAGGACAGGGGGCGGCGGGCACCGGGGAGCTGTTTTTT. Supplemented by reference TRBV7-8 and TRBJ2-2, the full variable domain reads GAGVSQSPRYKVAKRGQDVALRCDPISGHVSLFWYQQALGQGPEFLTYFQNEAQLDKSGLPSDRFFAERPEGSVSTLKIQRTQQEDSAVYLCASSLGQGAAGTGELFFGEGSRLTVL.

This chain links TRBV5-4 with TRBJ2-7, with 10 bases that match TRBD1. Germline loops: CDR1 SGHNT, CDR2 YYREEE (reference sequence). The CDR3 runs 15 residues. V lost 6 bases, J lost 2 bases, and 8 bases stayed unmatched. CDR3 DNA sequence: TGTGCCAGCATCCCAGGGACAGGGGAAACCTACGAGCAGTACTTC. Translation gives CASIPGTGETYEQYF.

This chain connects TRBV28 to TRBJ2-3, with 12 nucleotides matching TRBD2. Germline V gives CDR1 MDHEN, CDR2 SYDVKM. V dropped 6 bases and J dropped 4; count of bases not matched to a gene: 8. The CDR3 sequence is 16 residues long. DNA of the CDR3: TGTGCCAGCAGGGAGACTAGCGGGAGTTTCTCAGATACGCAGTATTTT. Its protein is CASRETSGSFSDTQYF.

This chain joins TRBV7-9 and TRBJ2-5, with 7 nucleotides matching TRBD1. V gave up 5 bases and J gave up 2 bases; unmatched junction bases: 5. The germline CDR1 and CDR2 sequences are SEHNR and FQNEAQ (reference sequence). CDR3 length: 14 amino acids. The CDR3, as DNA: TGTGCCAGCAGCGCCGGGACAGCGCAAGAGACCCAGTACTTC. This codes for CASSAGTAQETQYF.

The rearrangement joins TRBV27 to TRBJ1-4; no reliable D call. This CDR3 has 13 residues. V lost 1 base, J lost 5 bases, and 5 bases lay in between. CDR1 and CDR2 from the germline V gene are MNHEY and SMNVEV (reference sequence). The CDR3 DNA is TGTGCCAGCAGTTTATGGGAGAATGAAAAACTGTTTTTT. Its protein product is CASSLWENEKLFF. The variable domain in full, completed from reference TRBV27 and TRBJ1-4, reads EAQVTQNPRYLITVTGKKLTVTCSQNMNHEYMSWYRQDPGLGLRQIYYSMNVEVTDKGDVPEGYKVSRKEKRNFPLILESPSPNQTSLYFCASSLWENEKLFFGSGTQLSVL.

The rearrangement uses TRBV27 and TRBJ2-1; TRBD2 aligns across 12 bases. Germline CDR1 is MNHEY and CDR2 is SMNVEV (reference sequence). The CDR3 has 18 residues. Losses at the gene ends were 1 base for V and 6 bases for J; bases not matched to a gene: 10. Written as DNA, the CDR3 is TGTGCCAGCAGTTTATTGGGACTGACTAGCGGGAGTATCAATGAGCAGTTCTTC. Amino acid sequence: CASSLLGLTSGSINEQFF.

The genes are TRBV11-2 and TRBJ2-5, with TRBD2 matching over 13 bases. V dropped 6 bases and J dropped 4; count of bases not matched to a gene: 8. The CDR3 length is 16 residues. Per germline, CDR1 SGHAT and CDR2 FQNNGV. In nucleotides, the CDR3 is TGTGCCAGCAGACCTCCCGGACTAGCGGGAGCAGAGACCCAGTACTTC. Its protein product is CASRPPGLAGAETQYF.

This sequence joins TRBV7-9 and TRBJ1-1; maybe TRBD1 (5 bases). V dropped 6 bases and J dropped 0 bases, with 17 bases sitting between them. Germline V lookup: CDR1 SEHNR, CDR2 FQNEAQ (reference sequence). The CDR3 covers 16 residues. The CDR3 loop reads CASRQLKGYLNTEAFF. As DNA, the CDR3 is TGTGCCAGCAGACAATTAAAGGGGTATTTGAACACTGAAGCTTTCTTT.

The J gene is TRBJ1-1, the V gene TRBV7-2; TRBD1 is a possible D gene (6 bases). The CDR3 sequence is 14 residues long. Per germline, CDR1 SGHTA and CDR2 FQGNSA. V gave up 3 bases and J gave up 1 base, with 9 bases separating them. The CDR3: CASSLATGNTEAFF. CDR3 bases: TGTGCCAGCAGCTTGGCGACAGGGAACACTGAAGCTTTCTTT.

This clone turned up a few times. The chain couples TRBV10-2 to TRBJ2-7, with 14 bases aligning to TRBD2. The germline gives CDR1 WSHSY, CDR2 SAAADI. Unmatched junction bases numbered 18, after V lost 7 bases and J lost 7 bases. The CDR3 is 18 amino acids. CDR3 coding DNA: TGCGCCAGCATCCCGGGACTAGCGGGAGAATCGCCTCTCGAGGAGCAGTACTTC. This sequence encodes CASIPGLAGESPLEEQYF.

The count of this clone is one. The CDR3 sequence is CASSPPEGGETQYF. In DNA form, the CDR3 reads TGTGCCAGCAGCCCTCCTGAGGGTGGGGAGACCCAGTACTTC. This sequence joins TRBV7-9 and TRBJ2-5; D possibly corresponds to TRBD2 (5 bases). V lost 5 bases, J lost 5 bases, and 15 bases lay in between. CDR3 length: 14 amino acids. Germline CDR1 reads SEHNR; CDR2 reads FQNEAQ (reference sequence).

V usage is TRBV10-1 and J usage is TRBJ2-1; 8 bases are shared with TRBD1. Germline assignment: CDR1 WNHNN and CDR2 SYGVQD (reference sequence). The CDR3 covers 16 residues. The ends lost 2 bases at V and 5 bases at J; junction bases unmatched: 8. The chain's CDR3 is CASSELGNRGDNEQFF. Written as DNA, the CDR3 is TGCGCCAGCAGTGAGCTTGGGAACAGGGGGGACAATGAGCAGTTCTTC.

The chain recombines TRBV19 with TRBJ1-1; D gene uncertain. The CDR3 runs 13 residues. The V gene lost 4 bases and the J gene lost 7 bases, with 13 bases spanning the gap. CDR1 is LNHDA, CDR2 SQIVND, per germline (reference sequence). CDR3 protein: CASSSPGANEAFF. The DNA for the CDR3 is TGTGCCAGTAGTAGCCCGGGAGCCAATGAAGCTTTCTTT.